The entry below gives a single T cell receptor beta chain sequence along with its context. What it binds is not known. The data belong to a study of T cell responses to AZD1222 COVID-19 vaccine. Trimming took 4 bases from V and 1 from J, leaving 24 bases between them. Germline lookup yields CDR1 SGHNT and CDR2 YYREEE (reference sequence). This CDR3 spans 18 amino acids. Notes on the study in general: At study baseline, merely five or six AZD1222 recipients were seropositive.

Second doses were pooled across both intervals (about 4 or about 12 weeks). Sequenced by immunoSEQ multiplex PCR; TCRdb stores in-frame clones only, minus some. Of some 120,000 clones listed, 80% to 90% are singletons. The source was peripheral blood, collected 28 days after the second AZD1222 dose. The clonotype originates from an adult who received the AZD1222 COVID-19 vaccine. This chain links TRBV5-4 with TRBJ2-7; D perhaps matches TRBD1 (7 bases). Written as DNA, the CDR3 is TGTGCCAGCAGCATCGGGACAGCGGCGGTCGGAGGGTCCTACGAGCAGTACTTC. Its protein is CASSIGTAAVGGSYEQYF.